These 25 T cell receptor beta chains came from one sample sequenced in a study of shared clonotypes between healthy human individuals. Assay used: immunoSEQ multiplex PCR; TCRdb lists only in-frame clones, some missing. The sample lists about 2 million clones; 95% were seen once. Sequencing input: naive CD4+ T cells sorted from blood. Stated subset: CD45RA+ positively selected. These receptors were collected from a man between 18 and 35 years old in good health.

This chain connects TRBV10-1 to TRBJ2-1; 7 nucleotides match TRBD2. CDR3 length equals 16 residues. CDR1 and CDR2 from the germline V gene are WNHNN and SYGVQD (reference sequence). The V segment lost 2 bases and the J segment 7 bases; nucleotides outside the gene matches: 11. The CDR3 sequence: CASSEDPGGGPNEQFF. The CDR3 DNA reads TGCGCCAGCAGTGAGGACCCTGGGGGAGGGCCTAATGAGCAGTTCTTC.

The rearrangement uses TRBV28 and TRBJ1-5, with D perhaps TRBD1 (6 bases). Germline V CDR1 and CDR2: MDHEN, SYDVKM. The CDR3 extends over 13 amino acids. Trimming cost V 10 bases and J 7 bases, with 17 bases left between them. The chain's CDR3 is CATAGGAVQPQHF. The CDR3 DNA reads TGTGCCACTGCGGGGGGGGCAGTACAGCCCCAGCATTTT.

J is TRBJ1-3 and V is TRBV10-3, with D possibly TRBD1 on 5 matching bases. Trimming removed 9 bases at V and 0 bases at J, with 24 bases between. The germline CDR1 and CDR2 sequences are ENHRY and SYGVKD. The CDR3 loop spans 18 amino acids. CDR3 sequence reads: CAIAFSGTPSPSGNTIYF. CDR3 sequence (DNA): TGTGCCATAGCCTTTTCCGGGACCCCGTCCCCCTCTGGAAACACCATATATTTT.

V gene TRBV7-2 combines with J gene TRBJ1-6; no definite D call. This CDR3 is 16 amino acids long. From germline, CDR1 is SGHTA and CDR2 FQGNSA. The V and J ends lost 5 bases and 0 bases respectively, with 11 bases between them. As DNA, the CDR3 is TGTGCCAGCAGCCCCGGAGGGAGCTCCTATAATTCACCCCTCCACTTT. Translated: CASSPGGSSYNSPLHF.

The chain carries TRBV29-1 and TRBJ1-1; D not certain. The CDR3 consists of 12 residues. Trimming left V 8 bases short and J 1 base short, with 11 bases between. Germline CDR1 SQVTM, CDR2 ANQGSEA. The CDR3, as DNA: TGCAGCCACCGGGTCTCGAACACTGAAGCTTTCTTT. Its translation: CSHRVSNTEAFF. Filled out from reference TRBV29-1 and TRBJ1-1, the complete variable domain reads SAVISQKPSRDICQRGTSLTIQCQVDSQVTMMFWYRQQPGQSLTLIATANQGSEATYESGFVIDKFPISRPNLTFSTLTVSNMSPEDSSIYLCSHRVSNTEAFFGQGTRLTVV.

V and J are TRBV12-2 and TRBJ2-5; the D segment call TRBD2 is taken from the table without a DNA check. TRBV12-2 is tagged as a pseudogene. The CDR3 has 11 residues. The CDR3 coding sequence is TGTGCAAGTCGCTTGAGGGAGACCCAGTACTTC. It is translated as CASRLRETQYF.

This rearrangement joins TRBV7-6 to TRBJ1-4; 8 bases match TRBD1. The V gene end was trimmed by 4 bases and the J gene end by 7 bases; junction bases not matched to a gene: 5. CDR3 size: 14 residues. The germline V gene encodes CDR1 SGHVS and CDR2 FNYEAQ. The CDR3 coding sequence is TGTGCCAGCAGCTGGGGGACAGGACCTGAAAAACTGTTTTTT. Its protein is CASSWGTGPEKLFF.

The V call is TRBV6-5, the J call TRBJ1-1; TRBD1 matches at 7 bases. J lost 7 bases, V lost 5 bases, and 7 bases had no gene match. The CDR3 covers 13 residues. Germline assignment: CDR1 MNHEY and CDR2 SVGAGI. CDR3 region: CASSRETGLEAFF. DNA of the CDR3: TGTGCCAGCAGTAGGGAGACAGGGCTTGAAGCTTTCTTT.

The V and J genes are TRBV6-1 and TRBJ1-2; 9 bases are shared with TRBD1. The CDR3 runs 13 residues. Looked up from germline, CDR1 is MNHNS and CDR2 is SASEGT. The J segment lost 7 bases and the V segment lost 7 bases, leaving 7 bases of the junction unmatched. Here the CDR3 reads CASNNRGLGGYTF. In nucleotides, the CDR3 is TGTGCCAGCAATAACAGGGGGCTTGGTGGCTACACCTTC.

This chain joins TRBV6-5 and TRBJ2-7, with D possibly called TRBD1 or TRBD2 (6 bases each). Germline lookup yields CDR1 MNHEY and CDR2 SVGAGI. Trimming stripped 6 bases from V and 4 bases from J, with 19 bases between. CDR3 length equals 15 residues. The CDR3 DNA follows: TGTGCCAGCAGCCGAGGGGGGCAAAGGGGGTACGAGCAGTACTTC. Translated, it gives CASSRGGQRGYEQYF.

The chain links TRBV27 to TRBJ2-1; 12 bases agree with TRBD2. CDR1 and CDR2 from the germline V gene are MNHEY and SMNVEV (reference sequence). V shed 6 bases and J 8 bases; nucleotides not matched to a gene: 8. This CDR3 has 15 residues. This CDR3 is CASRRTGTSGYEQFF. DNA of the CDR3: TGTGCCAGCAGACGCACCGGGACTAGCGGGTATGAGCAGTTCTTC.

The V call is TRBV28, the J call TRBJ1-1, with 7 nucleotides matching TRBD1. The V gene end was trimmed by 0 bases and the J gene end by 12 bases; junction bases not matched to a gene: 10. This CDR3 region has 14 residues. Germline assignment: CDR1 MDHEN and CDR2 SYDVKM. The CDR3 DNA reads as TGTGCCAGCAGTTTATGGGGACAGATGCCCCGGTCTTTCTTT. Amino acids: CASSLWGQMPRSFF.

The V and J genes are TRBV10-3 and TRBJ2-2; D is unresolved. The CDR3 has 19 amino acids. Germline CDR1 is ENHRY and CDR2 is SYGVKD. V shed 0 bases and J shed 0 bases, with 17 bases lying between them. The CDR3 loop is CAISESISLTSANTGELFF. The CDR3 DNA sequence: TGTGCCATCAGTGAGTCGATAAGTTTAACATCCGCGAACACCGGGGAGCTGTTTTTT.

In nucleotides, the CDR3 is TGTGCCAGCAGCATTCGGGGCACAGATACGCAGTATTTT. This codes for CASSIRGTDTQYF. The chain joins TRBV6-5 to TRBJ2-3; the D is unclear. The V gene's germline CDR1 is MNHEY and CDR2 SVGAGI. The CDR3 sequence is 13 residues long. Deletions cut 6 bases from V and 1 base from J, with 8 bases between.

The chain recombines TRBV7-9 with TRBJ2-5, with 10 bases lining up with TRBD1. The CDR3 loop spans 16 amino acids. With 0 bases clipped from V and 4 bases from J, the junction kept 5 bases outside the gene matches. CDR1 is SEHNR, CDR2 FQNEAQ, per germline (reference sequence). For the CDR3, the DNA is TGTGCCAGCAGCTTAGCGCGGGACAGGGGATCAGAGACCCAGTACTTC. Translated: CASSLARDRGSETQYF.

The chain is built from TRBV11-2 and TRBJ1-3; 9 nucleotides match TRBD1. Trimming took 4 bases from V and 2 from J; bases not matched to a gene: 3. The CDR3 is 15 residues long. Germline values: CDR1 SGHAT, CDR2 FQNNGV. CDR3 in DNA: TGTGCCAGCAGCTCGGGGACAGGGACTGGAAACACCATATATTTT. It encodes CASSSGTGTGNTIYF.

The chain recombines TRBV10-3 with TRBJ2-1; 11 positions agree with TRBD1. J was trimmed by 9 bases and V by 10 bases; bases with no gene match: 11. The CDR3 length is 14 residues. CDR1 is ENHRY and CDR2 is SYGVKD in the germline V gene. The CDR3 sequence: CANGQGAGLGEQFF. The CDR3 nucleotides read TGTGCCAACGGACAGGGGGCTGGTCTTGGTGAGCAGTTCTTC.

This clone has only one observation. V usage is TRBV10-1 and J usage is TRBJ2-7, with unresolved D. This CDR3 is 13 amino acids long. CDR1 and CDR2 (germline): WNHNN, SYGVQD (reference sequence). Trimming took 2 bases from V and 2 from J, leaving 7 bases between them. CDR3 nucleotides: TGCGCCAGCAGTGAGATGGGGACCTACGAGCAGTACTTC. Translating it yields CASSEMGTYEQYF.

The chain's CDR3 is CASRGQLTSGNTIYF. As DNA, the CDR3 is TGTGCCAGCAGGGGACAGTTAACCTCTGGAAACACCATATATTTT. The chain joins TRBV2 to TRBJ1-3, with 7 bases lining up with TRBD1. V shed 6 bases and J 0 bases; nucleotides not matched to a gene: 5. The CDR3 covers 15 residues. CDR1 SNHLY and CDR2 FYNNEI come from the germline V gene.

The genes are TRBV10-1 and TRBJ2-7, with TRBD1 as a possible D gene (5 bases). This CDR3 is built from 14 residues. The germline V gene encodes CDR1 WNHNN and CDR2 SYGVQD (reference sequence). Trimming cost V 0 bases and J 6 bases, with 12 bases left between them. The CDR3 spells CASSESGRVSEQYF. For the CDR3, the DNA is TGCGCCAGCAGTGAGTCTGGCAGGGTTAGCGAGCAGTACTTC.

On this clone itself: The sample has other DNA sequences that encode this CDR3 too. In DNA form, the CDR3 reads TGCGCCAGCAGCTTGGAGGGACAGGGGGCGAGGGAGCAGTACTTC. Amino acids: CASSLEGQGAREQYF. The rearrangement links TRBV5-1 to TRBJ2-7; 12 nucleotides match TRBD1. The CDR3 is 15 amino acids. Germline assignment: CDR1 SGHRS and CDR2 YFSETQ. Trimming at V came to 0 bases and at J to 7 bases, leaving 5 bases not matched to a gene.

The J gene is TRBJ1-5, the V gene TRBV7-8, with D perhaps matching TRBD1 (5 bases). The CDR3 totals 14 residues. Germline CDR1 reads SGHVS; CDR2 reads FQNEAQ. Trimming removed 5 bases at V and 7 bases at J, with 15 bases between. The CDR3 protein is CASSQNGGGQPQHF. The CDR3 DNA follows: TGTGCCAGCAGCCAAAACGGGGGTGGGCAGCCCCAGCATTTT.

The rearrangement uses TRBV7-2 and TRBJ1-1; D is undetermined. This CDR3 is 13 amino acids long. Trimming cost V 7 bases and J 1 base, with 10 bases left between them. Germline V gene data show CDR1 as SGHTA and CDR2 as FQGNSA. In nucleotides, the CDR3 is TGTGCCAGCAACGAAGGTCCGAACACTGAAGCTTTCTTT. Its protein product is CASNEGPNTEAFF. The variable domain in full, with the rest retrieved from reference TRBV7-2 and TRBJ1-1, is GAGVSQSPSNKVTEKGKDVELRCDPISGHTALYWYRQSLGQGLEFLIYFQGNSAPDKSGLPSDRFSAERTGGSVSTLTIQRTQQEDSAVYLCASNEGPNTEAFFGQGTRLTVV.

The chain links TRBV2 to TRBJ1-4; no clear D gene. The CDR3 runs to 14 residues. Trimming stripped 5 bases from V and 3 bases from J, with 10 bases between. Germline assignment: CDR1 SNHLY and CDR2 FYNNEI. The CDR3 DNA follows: TGTGCCAGCAGTAGACTGATCCCTAATGAAAAACTGTTTTTT. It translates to CASSRLIPNEKLFF. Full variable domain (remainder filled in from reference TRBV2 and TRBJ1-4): EPEVTQTPSHQVTQMGQEVILRCVPISNHLYFYWYRQILGQKVEFLVSFYNNEISEKSEIFDDQFSVERPDGSNFTLKIRSTKLEDSAMYFCASSRLIPNEKLFFGSGTQLSVL.

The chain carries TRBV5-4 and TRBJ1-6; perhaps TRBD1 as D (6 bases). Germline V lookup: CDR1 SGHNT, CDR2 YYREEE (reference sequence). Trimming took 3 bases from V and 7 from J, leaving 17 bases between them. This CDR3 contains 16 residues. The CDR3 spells CASSSGQTLRNSPLHF. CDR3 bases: TGTGCCAGCAGCTCAGGACAGACACTGCGGAATTCACCCCTCCACTTT.